The 27 T cell receptor beta chains reported below all come from one sample, sequenced in a study of blood T cell repertoires in COVID-19. The protocol was immunoSEQ multiplex PCR, while the TCRdb copy is restricted to in-frame clones and leaves out a portion. The sample has approximately 150,000 clones, almost 85% seen once. Input material: PBMCs or T cells enriched from blood (not recorded which). The receptors come from a woman aged 50 to 60 with acute COVID-19.

The chain has TRBV30 and TRBJ2-4; maybe TRBD2 (7 bases). The CDR3 extends over 13 amino acids. Germline values: CDR1 GTSNPN, CDR2 SVGIG (reference sequence). The V end was cut by 1 base, the J end by 12 bases, with 16 bases between. The CDR3 region is CAWSEERDTYQYF. For the CDR3, the DNA is TGTGCCTGGAGTGAGGAGCGGGACACATATCAGTACTTC.

The genes are TRBV4-2 and TRBJ2-5; tentatively, D is TRBD2 (6 bases). CDR3 size: 16 residues. Germline V gene sequence: CDR1 LGHNA, CDR2 YNFKEQ. Deletions cut 2 bases from V and 4 bases from J, with 17 bases between. The CDR3 loop is CASSQISGARPETQYF. The CDR3 DNA sequence: TGTGCCAGCAGCCAAATTAGCGGAGCCAGACCAGAGACCCAGTACTTC.

This chain uses TRBV5-8 with TRBJ2-7; no definite D call. The germline V and J ends were trimmed by 0 bases and 2 bases, with 9 bases remaining between them. This CDR3 is 14 amino acids long. Germline lookup yields CDR1 SGHTS and CDR2 YDEGEE. CDR3 sequence reads: CASSLDSKTYEQYF. The CDR3 DNA reads as TGTGCCAGCAGCTTGGACAGCAAAACCTACGAGCAGTACTTC. The full variable domain, with the rest looked up from reference TRBV5-8 and TRBJ2-7, is EAGVTQSPTHLIKTRGQQATLRCSPISGHTSVYWYQQALGLGLQFLLWYDEGEERNRGNFPPRFSGRQFPNYSSELNVNALELEDSALYLCASSLDSKTYEQYFGPGTRLTVT.

The chain recombines TRBV28 with TRBJ1-4; the match to TRBD1 covers 9 bases. Per the germline V gene, CDR1 is MDHEN and CDR2 is SYDVKM. This CDR3 is built from 15 residues. The J segment lost 8 bases and the V segment lost 7 bases, leaving 11 bases of the junction unmatched. Here the CDR3 reads CASINPGQGDEKLFF. CDR3 bases: TGTGCCAGCATCAACCCGGGACAGGGAGACGAAAAACTGTTTTTT.

About this clone itself: An end of the junction does not agree with germline; a read error may underlie this. The rearrangement uses TRBV9 and TRBJ2-7; D may be TRBD1 (6 bases). CDR3 length equals 13 residues. Germline V gene lookup returns CDR1 SGDLS and CDR2 YYNGEE. The CDR3 region is CASSGTASHEQYF. For the CDR3, the DNA is TGTGCCAGCAGCGGGACAGCCTCCCACGAGCAGTACTTC. Together with reference TRBV9 and TRBJ2-7, the CDR3 gives the full variable domain: DSGVTQTPKHLITATGQRVTLRCSPRSGDLSVYWYQQSLDQGLQFLIQYYNGEERAKGNILERFSAQQFPDLHSELNLSSLELGDSALYFCASSGTASHEQYFGPGTRLTVT.

The chain couples TRBV7-9 to TRBJ1-2; perhaps TRBD1 as D (6 bases). The CDR3 extends over 15 amino acids. V was clipped by 3 bases and J by 8 bases, with 19 bases between them. From germline, CDR1 is SEHNR and CDR2 FQNEAQ (reference sequence). CDR3 sequence reads: CASSFGQNLGGGYTF. The CDR3, as DNA: TGTGCCAGCAGCTTTGGACAGAACCTCGGGGGGGGCTACACCTTC.

This rearrangement joins TRBV5-1 to TRBJ2-4; 7 nucleotides align to TRBD1. The CDR3 is made up of 14 amino acids. J lost 5 bases, V lost 0 bases, and 2 bases had no gene match. Germline V CDR1 and CDR2: SGHRS, YFSETQ. CDR3 sequence (DNA): TGCGCCAGCAGCTTGGAAGGGGGCGAAAACATTCAGTACTTC. This sequence encodes CASSLEGGENIQYF.

This clone was observed a single time. The J gene is TRBJ1-5, the V gene TRBV30; 8 bases are a match to TRBD1. The CDR3 spans 14 residues. Trimming took 1 base from V and 7 from J; bases not matched to a gene: 6. The germline V gene encodes CDR1 GTSNPN and CDR2 SVGIG (reference sequence). The chain's CDR3 is CAWSGGTGGQPQHF. The CDR3 DNA follows: TGTGCCTGGAGTGGGGGGACAGGAGGACAGCCCCAGCATTTT.

This sequence joins TRBV6-4 and TRBJ2-2; D gene unclear. Trimming pared 4 bases from V and 5 bases from J, leaving 8 bases between. This CDR3 is 13 amino acids long. The germline V gene encodes CDR1 MRHNA and CDR2 SNTAGT. CDR3 loop: CASSGGRTGELFF. CDR3 nucleotides: TGTGCCAGCAGTGGCGGAAGGACCGGGGAGCTGTTTTTT.

The rearrangement uses TRBV15 and TRBJ1-5; maybe TRBD1 (6 bases). Trimming removed 5 bases at V and 4 bases at J, with 18 bases between. This CDR3 contains 16 residues. Germline V CDR1 and CDR2: LNHNV, YYDKDF (reference sequence). This CDR3 reads CATSPGHGGRNQPQHF. DNA of the CDR3: TGTGCCACCAGCCCAGGCCACGGGGGGCGGAATCAGCCCCAGCATTTT. Supplemented by reference TRBV15 and TRBJ1-5, the full variable domain reads DAMVIQNPRYQVTQFGKPVTLSCSQTLNHNVMYWYQQKSSQAPKLLFHYYDKDFNNEADTPDNFQSRRPNTSFCFLDIRSPGLGDTAMYLCATSPGHGGRNQPQHFGDGTRLSIL.

V and J are TRBV4-3 and TRBJ1-2; TRBD1 might be the D (5 bases). CDR3 length: 15 residues. Germline V lookup: CDR1 LGHNA, CDR2 YSLEER. Trimming removed 4 bases at V and 9 bases at J, with 21 bases between. The CDR3 loop reads CASSPTDTRGARYTF. The CDR3 DNA follows: TGCGCCAGCAGCCCCACGGACACGCGTGGGGCTCGCTACACCTTC.

J is TRBJ1-5 and V is TRBV24-1, with D maybe TRBD1 (5 bases). The V gene's germline CDR1 is KGHDR and CDR2 SFDVKD. The CDR3 runs 15 residues. Trimming stripped 2 bases from V and 2 bases from J, with 9 bases between. The CDR3 sequence is CATSDSTGGNQPQHF. The CDR3 DNA follows: TGTGCCACCAGTGATTCTACAGGAGGCAATCAGCCCCAGCATTTT.

The J gene is TRBJ2-1, the V gene TRBV5-4, with a weak D call TRBD1 (5 bases). The V gene lost 4 bases and the J gene lost 5 bases, with 16 bases spanning the gap. CDR1 and CDR2 from the germline V gene are SGHNT and YYREEE (reference sequence). CDR3 length equals 15 residues. This CDR3 is CASSASQGLDNEQFF. DNA of the CDR3: TGTGCCAGCAGCGCCTCCCAGGGCCTAGACAATGAGCAGTTCTTC.

This clone was seen just once. The V gene is TRBV3-1 (or the pseudogene TRBV3-2), the J gene TRBJ2-3, with TRBD2 matching 8 bases. The CDR3 totals 16 residues. CDR1 and CDR2 from the germline V gene are LGHDT and YNNKEL (reference sequence). The trim removed 0 bases at V and 0 bases at J, leaving 2 bases unmatched. CDR3 sequence: CASSQDGGGSTDTQYF. CDR3 DNA: TGTGCCAGCAGCCAAGATGGCGGGGGGAGCACAGATACGCAGTATTTT.

This chain joins TRBV12-5 and TRBJ2-7, with 9 bases fitting TRBD2. The length of the CDR3 is 14 residues. The germline V gene has CDR1 LGHNT and CDR2 FRNRAP. V was pared by 7 bases and J by 5 bases, with 9 bases of the junction left unmatched. The CDR3, as DNA: TGTGCTAGTGAGATTAGCGGGAGTCTCCACGAGCAGTACTTC. Translating it yields CASEISGSLHEQYF.

This rearrangement joins TRBV10-3 to TRBJ2-2, with 9 bases fitting TRBD1. The CDR3 spans 16 residues. Germline V gives CDR1 ENHRY, CDR2 SYGVKD. Losses at the gene ends were 3 bases for V and 2 bases for J; bases not matched to a gene: 4. CDR3 in DNA: TGTGCCATCAGTGATTGGGGACAGGGAAACACCGGGGAGCTGTTTTTT. It yields the protein CAISDWGQGNTGELFF.

There are a few counts of this clone. Here the CDR3 DNA reads TGTGCCAGCAGTTTATCTTTTGGCTACACCTTC. Its protein product is CASSLSFGYTF. The chain carries TRBV12-3 or TRBV12-4 and TRBJ1-2, with D hard to call. This CDR3 is 11 amino acids long. Trimming stripped 2 bases from V and 7 bases from J, with 5 bases between.

The chain recombines TRBV7-6 with TRBJ1-6; D is possibly TRBD1 (6 bases). The V and J ends lost 3 bases and 7 bases respectively, with 16 bases between them. Germline V lookup: CDR1 SGHVS, CDR2 FNYEAQ. The CDR3 covers 16 residues. The CDR3 bases are TGTGCCAGCAGCTTGGGGGCGGCCGAGAGGAATTCACCCCTCCACTTT. Protein sequence: CASSLGAAERNSPLHF.

The rearrangement links TRBV19 to TRBJ2-3, with TRBD2 matching over 10 bases. Unmatched junction bases numbered 7, after V lost 6 bases and J lost 4 bases. The length of the CDR3 is 15 residues. Germline CDR1 and CDR2: LNHDA and SQIVND (reference sequence). DNA for the CDR3: TGTGCCAGTAGCACGGCGCTAGCGGGGGCAGATACGCAGTATTTT. Translating it yields CASSTALAGADTQYF.

This sequence joins TRBV19 and TRBJ2-2, with 10 bases identical to TRBD1. Germline values: CDR1 LNHDA, CDR2 SQIVND (reference sequence). This CDR3 contains 15 residues. V lost 5 bases, J lost 5 bases, and 5 bases stayed unmatched. The CDR3 DNA reads as TGTGCCAGTAGTGCCCGGACAGGGGGAACCGGGGAGCTGTTTTTT. It is translated as CASSARTGGTGELFF.

CDR3 in amino acids: CASSFGLAGGFRTNTGELFF. As DNA, the CDR3 is TGCGCCAGCAGCTTCGGCCTAGCGGGAGGGTTTCGGACGAACACCGGGGAGCTGTTTTTT. The rearrangement uses TRBV5-1 and TRBJ2-2; 12 bases fit TRBD2. V was pared by 2 bases and J by 0 bases, with 11 bases of the junction left unmatched. Per germline, CDR1 SGHRS and CDR2 YFSETQ. This CDR3 has 20 amino acids.

In its sample, this clone was seen once. The rearrangement links TRBV19 to TRBJ2-7; 10 positions agree with TRBD2. Unmatched junction bases numbered 8, after V lost 3 bases and J lost 3 bases. The length of the CDR3 is 16 residues. Per the germline V gene, CDR1 is LNHDA and CDR2 is SQIVND (reference sequence). The CDR3, as DNA: TGTGCCAGTAGTATCTTAGCGGGAGGTGACGACTACGAGCAGTACTTC. Amino acid sequence: CASSILAGGDDYEQYF. Using reference TRBV19 and TRBJ2-7 for the parts outside the CDR3, the full variable domain is DGGITQSPKYLFRKEGQNVTLSCEQNLNHDAMYWYRQDPGQGLRLIYYSQIVNDFQKGDIAEGYSVSREKKESFPLTVTSAQKNPTAFYLCASSILAGGDDYEQYFGPGTRLTVT.

The chain recombines TRBV27 with TRBJ2-7; D remains ambiguous. CDR3 length: 13 residues. Germline V gene lookup returns CDR1 MNHEY and CDR2 SMNVEV (reference sequence). V gave up 3 bases and J gave up 1 base, with 7 bases separating them. In DNA, the CDR3 is TGTGCCAGCAGTTTCGTCAGTTCCTACGAGCAGTACTTC. This translates into CASSFVSSYEQYF.

J is TRBJ2-7 and V is TRBV11-3; tentatively, D is TRBD1 (6 bases). CDR1 SGHNT and CDR2 YENEEA come from the germline V gene. Trimming left V 4 bases short and J 3 bases short, with 13 bases between. The CDR3 loop spans 14 amino acids. The CDR3 coding sequence is TGTGCCAGCAGCTCCGGACAGCAGAACTACGAGCAGTACTTC. It translates to CASSSGQQNYEQYF.

This chain connects TRBV21-1 to TRBJ2-7; the DNA was not used to check the table's D call, TRBD2. TRBV21-1 is a pseudogene locus. The CDR3 is 15 residues long. The CDR3 DNA is TGTGCCAGCAGCAAAGCGCTTTGGACTAAAAACGAGCAGTACTTC. It translates to CASSKALWTKNEQYF.

The chain joins TRBV5-1 to TRBJ2-5, with TRBD1 identical over 9 bases. CDR1 SGHRS and CDR2 YFSETQ come from the germline V gene. The trim removed 0 bases at V and 2 bases at J, leaving 11 bases unmatched. The CDR3 covers 18 residues. The DNA for the CDR3 is TGCGCCAGCAGCTTGGGCGGTCCGACAGGGGGTTTTCAAGAGACCCAGTACTTC. It codes for CASSLGGPTGGFQETQYF.

The rearrangement links TRBV30 to TRBJ1-5; the match to TRBD1 covers 10 bases. The germline CDR1 and CDR2 sequences are GTSNPN and SVGIG (reference sequence). This CDR3 comprises 13 residues. Trimming removed 3 bases from V and 6 bases from J; junction bases left unmatched: 2. CDR3 nucleotides: TGTGCCTGGAGGCGGGACAGGGGTCAGCCCCAGCATTTT. Amino acid sequence: CAWRRDRGQPQHF.